This T cell receptor beta chain originates from a study of molecular identifiers for immune sequencing clone quantification. Previously described methods and listed TCR primers produced bulk TCR libraries. MiXCR, run by TCRdb on the PCR reads, gives a single entry per CDR3 protein. Among roughly 55,000 distinct CDR3 sequences listed, 36% were seen once. This clonotype has a handful of counts. CDR1 and CDR2 from the germline V gene are MNHEY and SVGAGI. V dropped 0 bases and J dropped 7 bases, with 15 bases sitting between them. The CDR3 covers 15 residues. Sequencing input: naive CD8+ T cells from blood, with Jurkat cell RNA spiked in. Subset noted: FACS-sorted CD8+CD4-CCR7+CD45RA+ naive T cells. The sequence was collected from a human donor in good health. Some libraries in this study had Jurkat cell RNA spiked in. The J gene is TRBJ1-2, the V gene TRBV6-5; tentative D call: TRBD1 (6 bases). The CDR3 sequence is CASSYSIGGVSGYTF. For the CDR3, the DNA is TGTGCCAGCAGTTACTCGATAGGGGGAGTCTCTGGCTACACCTTC.